A single sample is the source of the 4 T cell receptor beta chains below, sequenced in a study of T cell responses to AZD1222 COVID-19 vaccine. The assay was immunoSEQ multiplex PCR, and TCRdb's table has in-frame clones only and misses some. This table holds about 200,000 clones, 94% found once. The sample was peripheral blood, taken 28 days after the second dose of the MenACWY control vaccine. These receptors were taken from an adult who received the MenACWY meningococcal vaccine as a control.

CDR3: CASSSSGYEQYF. The DNA for the CDR3 is TGTGCCAGCAGTAGTTCCGGATACGAGCAGTACTTC. V usage is TRBV6-5 and J usage is TRBJ2-7; D call uncertain. The CDR3 contains 12 residues. Looked up from germline, CDR1 is MNHEY and CDR2 is SVGAGI. Trimming pared 5 bases from V and 4 bases from J, leaving 9 bases between.

V is TRBV30 and J is TRBJ1-1; D unclear. CDR3 length equals 11 residues. Per the germline V gene, CDR1 is GTSNPN and CDR2 is SVGIG (reference sequence). The CDR3 DNA reads TGTGCTTCCCCGGGGAGGACTGAAGCTTTCTTT. Its protein is CASPGRTEAFF.

The rearrangement links TRBV24-1 to TRBJ2-7; D tentatively reads TRBD1 or TRBD2 (6 bases each). This CDR3 contains 12 residues. V lost 6 bases and J lost 5, with 10 bases in between. Germline assignment: CDR1 KGHDR and CDR2 SFDVKD. CDR3 in amino acids: CATSPGGHEQYF. CDR3 nucleotide sequence: TGTGCCACCAGTCCCGGGGGCCACGAGCAGTACTTC.

This sequence joins TRBV9 and TRBJ2-3; perhaps TRBD2 as D (6 bases). Germline V gene sequence: CDR1 SGDLS, CDR2 YYNGEE. The CDR3 loop spans 16 amino acids. V lost 0 bases and J 5 bases, leaving 16 bases between the germline ends. The CDR3 is CASSVASDGRKDTQYF. The CDR3 bases are TGTGCCAGCAGCGTAGCTTCTGACGGGAGAAAAGATACGCAGTATTTT.